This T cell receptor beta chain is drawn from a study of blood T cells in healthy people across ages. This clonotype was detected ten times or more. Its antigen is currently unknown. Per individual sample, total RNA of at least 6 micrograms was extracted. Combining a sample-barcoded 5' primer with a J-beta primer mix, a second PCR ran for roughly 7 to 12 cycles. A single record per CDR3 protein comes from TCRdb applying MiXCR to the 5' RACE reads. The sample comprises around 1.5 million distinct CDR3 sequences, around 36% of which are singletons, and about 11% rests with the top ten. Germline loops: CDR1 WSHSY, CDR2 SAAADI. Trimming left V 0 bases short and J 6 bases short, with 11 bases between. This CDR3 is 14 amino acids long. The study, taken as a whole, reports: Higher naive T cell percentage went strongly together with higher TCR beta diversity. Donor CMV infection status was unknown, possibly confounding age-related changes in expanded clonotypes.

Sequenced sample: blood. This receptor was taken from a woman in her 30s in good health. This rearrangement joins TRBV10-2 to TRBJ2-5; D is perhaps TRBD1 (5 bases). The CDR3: CASSESLGQKTQYF. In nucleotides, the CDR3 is TGCGCCAGCAGTGAGTCGCTGGGGCAGAAGACCCAGTACTTC.